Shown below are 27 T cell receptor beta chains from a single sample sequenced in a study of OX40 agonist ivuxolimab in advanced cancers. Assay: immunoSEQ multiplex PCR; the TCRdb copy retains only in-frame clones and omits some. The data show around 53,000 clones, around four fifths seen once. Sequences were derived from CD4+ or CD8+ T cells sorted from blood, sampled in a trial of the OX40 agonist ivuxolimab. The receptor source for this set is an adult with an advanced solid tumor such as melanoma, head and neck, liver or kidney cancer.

As DNA, the CDR3 is TGCGCCAGCAGCCCCCAGGGGCGGCCAACGGGGAGCTGGGAGACCCAGTACTTC. Translated, it gives CASSPQGRPTGSWETQYF. The rearrangement joins TRBV4-1 to TRBJ2-5, with D possibly TRBD1 on 6 matching bases. The length of the CDR3 is 18 residues. Germline-derived CDR1 and CDR2 are MGHRA and YSYEKL. The germline V and J ends were trimmed by 4 bases and 5 bases, with 26 bases remaining between them.

The CDR3 loop reads CASSLDSRGISPLHF. The CDR3 DNA reads as TGTGCCAGCAGCTTAGATTCAAGGGGGATTTCACCCCTCCACTTT. This chain uses TRBV7-9 with TRBJ1-6, with a possible D match to TRBD1 (6 bases). V lost 1 base and J 9 bases, leaving 13 bases between the germline ends. The CDR3 contains 15 residues. The germline gives CDR1 SEHNR, CDR2 FQNEAQ (reference sequence).

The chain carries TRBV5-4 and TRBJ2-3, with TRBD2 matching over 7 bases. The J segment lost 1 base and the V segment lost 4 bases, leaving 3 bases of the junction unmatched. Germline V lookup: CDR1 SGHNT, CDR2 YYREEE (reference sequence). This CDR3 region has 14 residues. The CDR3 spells CASSPGLGTDTQYF. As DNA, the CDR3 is TGTGCCAGCAGCCCCGGACTAGGCACAGATACGCAGTATTTT.

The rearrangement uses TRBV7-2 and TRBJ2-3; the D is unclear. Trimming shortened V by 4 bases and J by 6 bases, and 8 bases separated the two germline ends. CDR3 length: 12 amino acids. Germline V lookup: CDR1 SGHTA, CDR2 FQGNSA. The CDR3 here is CASSSFRDTQYF. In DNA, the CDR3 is TGTGCCAGCAGCTCGTTTCGGGATACGCAGTATTTT.

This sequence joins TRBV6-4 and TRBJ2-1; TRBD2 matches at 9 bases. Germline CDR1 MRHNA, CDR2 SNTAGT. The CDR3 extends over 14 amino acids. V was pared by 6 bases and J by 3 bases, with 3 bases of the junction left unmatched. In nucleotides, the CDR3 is TGTGCCAGCAGCATACTAGCGGGCTACAATGAGCAGTTCTTC. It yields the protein CASSILAGYNEQFF.

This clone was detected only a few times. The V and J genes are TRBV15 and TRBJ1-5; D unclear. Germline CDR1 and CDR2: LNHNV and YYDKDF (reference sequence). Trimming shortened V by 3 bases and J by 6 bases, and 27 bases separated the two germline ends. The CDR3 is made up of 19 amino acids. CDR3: CATSSRSLFTWMSGQPQHF. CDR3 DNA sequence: TGTGCCACCAGCAGCAGATCTCTTTTCACCTGGATGAGTGGTCAGCCCCAGCATTTT.

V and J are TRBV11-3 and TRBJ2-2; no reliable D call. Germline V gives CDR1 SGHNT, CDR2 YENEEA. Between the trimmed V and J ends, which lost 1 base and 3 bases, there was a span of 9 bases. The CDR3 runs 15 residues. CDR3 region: CASSLGALDTGELFF. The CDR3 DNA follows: TGTGCCAGCAGCTTAGGAGCCTTGGACACCGGGGAGCTGTTTTTT.

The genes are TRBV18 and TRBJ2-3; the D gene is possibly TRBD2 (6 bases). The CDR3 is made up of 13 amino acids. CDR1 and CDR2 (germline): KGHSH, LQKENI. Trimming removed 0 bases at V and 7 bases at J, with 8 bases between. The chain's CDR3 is CASSPPGGNTQYF. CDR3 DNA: TGTGCCAGCTCACCACCGGGGGGTAATACGCAGTATTTT.

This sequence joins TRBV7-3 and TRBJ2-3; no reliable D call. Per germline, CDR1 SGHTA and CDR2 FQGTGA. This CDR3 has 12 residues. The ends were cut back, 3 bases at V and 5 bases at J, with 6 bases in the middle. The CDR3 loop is CASSLGLDTQYF. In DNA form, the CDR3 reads TGTGCCAGCAGCTTGGGCCTAGATACGCAGTATTTT.

CDR3 DNA sequence: TGTGCCAGCAGCTTGGATACCGGGACAGGGACCTACGAGCAGTACTTC. As protein: CASSLDTGTGTYEQYF. The chain has TRBV5-4 and TRBJ2-7; 9 bases align to TRBD1. CDR1 and CDR2 from the germline V gene are SGHNT and YYREEE (reference sequence). The V gene end was trimmed by 0 bases and the J gene end by 2 bases; junction bases not matched to a gene: 6. The CDR3 runs to 16 residues. The full variable domain, with the rest looked up from reference TRBV5-4 and TRBJ2-7, is ETGVTQSPTHLIKTRGQQVTLRCSSQSGHNTVSWYQQALGQGPQFIFQYYREEENGRGNFPPRFSGLQFPNYSSELNVNALELDDSALYLCASSLDTGTGTYEQYFGPGTRLTVT.

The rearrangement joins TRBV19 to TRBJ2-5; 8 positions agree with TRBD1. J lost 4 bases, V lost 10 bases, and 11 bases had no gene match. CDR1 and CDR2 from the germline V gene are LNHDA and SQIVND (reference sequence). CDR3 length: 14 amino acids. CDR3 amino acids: CATHPAGGGETQYF. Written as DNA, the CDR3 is TGTGCCACCCACCCGGCAGGGGGCGGAGAGACCCAGTACTTC. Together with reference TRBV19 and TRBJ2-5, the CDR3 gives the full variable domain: DGGITQSPKYLFRKEGQNVTLSCEQNLNHDAMYWYRQDPGQGLRLIYYSQIVNDFQKGDIAEGYSVSREKKESFPLTVTSAQKNPTAFYLCATHPAGGGETQYFGPGTRLLVL.

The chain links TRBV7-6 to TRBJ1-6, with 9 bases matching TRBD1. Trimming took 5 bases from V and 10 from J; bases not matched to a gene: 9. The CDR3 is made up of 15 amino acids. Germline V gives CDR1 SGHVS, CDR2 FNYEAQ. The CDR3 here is CASSPTTGGRSPLHF. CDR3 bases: TGTGCCAGCAGCCCCACGACAGGGGGTAGATCACCCCTCCACTTT.

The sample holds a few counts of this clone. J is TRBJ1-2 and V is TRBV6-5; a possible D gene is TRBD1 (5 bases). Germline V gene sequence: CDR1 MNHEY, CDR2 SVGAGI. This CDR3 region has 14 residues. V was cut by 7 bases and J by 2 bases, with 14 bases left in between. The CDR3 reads CASTLGASNYGYTF. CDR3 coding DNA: TGTGCCAGCACCCTCGGGGCTTCAAACTATGGCTACACCTTC.

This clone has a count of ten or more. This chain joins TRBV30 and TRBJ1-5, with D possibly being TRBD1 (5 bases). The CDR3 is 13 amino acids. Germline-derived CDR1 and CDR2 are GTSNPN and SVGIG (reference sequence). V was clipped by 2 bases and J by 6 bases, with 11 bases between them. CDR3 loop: CAWSPKGSQPQHF. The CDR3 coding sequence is TGTGCCTGGAGTCCTAAGGGGAGTCAGCCCCAGCATTTT.

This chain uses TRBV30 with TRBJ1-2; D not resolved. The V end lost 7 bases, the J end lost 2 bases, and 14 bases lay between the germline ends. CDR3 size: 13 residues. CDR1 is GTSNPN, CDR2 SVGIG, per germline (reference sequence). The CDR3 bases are TGTGCCTCCTCGGACTCAAACAACTATGGCTACACCTTC. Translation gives CASSDSNNYGYTF.

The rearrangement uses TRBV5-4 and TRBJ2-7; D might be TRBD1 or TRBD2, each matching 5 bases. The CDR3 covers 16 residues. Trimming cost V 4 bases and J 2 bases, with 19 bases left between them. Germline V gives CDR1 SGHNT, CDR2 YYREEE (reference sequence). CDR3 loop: CASSRGTALDTYEQYF. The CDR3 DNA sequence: TGTGCCAGCAGCCGAGGGACCGCCCTTGACACCTACGAGCAGTACTTC. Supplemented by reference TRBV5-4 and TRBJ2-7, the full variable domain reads ETGVTQSPTHLIKTRGQQVTLRCSSQSGHNTVSWYQQALGQGPQFIFQYYREEENGRGNFPPRFSGLQFPNYSSELNVNALELDDSALYLCASSRGTALDTYEQYFGPGTRLTVT.

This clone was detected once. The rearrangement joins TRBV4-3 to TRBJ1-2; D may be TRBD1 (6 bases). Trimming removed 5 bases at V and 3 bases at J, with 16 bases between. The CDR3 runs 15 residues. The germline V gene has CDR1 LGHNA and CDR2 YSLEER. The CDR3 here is CASSGWEGVHYGYTF. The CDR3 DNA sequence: TGCGCCAGCAGCGGCTGGGAGGGGGTACACTATGGCTACACCTTC.

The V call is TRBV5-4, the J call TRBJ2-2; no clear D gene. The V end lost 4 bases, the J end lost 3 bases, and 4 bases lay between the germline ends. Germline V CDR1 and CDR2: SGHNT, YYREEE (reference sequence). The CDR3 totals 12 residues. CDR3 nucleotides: TGTGCCAGCAGCAGCGACACCGGGGAGCTGTTTTTT. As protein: CASSSDTGELFF.

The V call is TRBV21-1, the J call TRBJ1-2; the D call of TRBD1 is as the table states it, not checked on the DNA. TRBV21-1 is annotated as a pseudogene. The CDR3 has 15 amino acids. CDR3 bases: TGTGCCAGCAGCAGGACAGTCGGCTGGCACTATGGCTACACCTTC. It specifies CASSRTVGWHYGYTF.

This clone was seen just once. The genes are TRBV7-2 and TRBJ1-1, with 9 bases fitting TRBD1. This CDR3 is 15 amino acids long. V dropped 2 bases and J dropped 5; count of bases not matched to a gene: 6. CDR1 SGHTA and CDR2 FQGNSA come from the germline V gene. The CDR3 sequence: CASSLQQGALTEAFF. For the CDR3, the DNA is TGTGCCAGCAGCTTACAACAGGGGGCACTTACTGAAGCTTTCTTT.

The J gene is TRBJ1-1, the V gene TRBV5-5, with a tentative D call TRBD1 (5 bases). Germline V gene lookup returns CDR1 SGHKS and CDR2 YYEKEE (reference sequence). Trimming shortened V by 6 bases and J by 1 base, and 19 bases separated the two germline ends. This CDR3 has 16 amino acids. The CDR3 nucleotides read TGTGCCAGCAAACTTCCCGGGGGGGGTTGGAACACTGAAGCTTTCTTT. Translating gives CASKLPGGGWNTEAFF. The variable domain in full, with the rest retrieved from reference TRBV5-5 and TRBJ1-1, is DAGVTQSPTHLIKTRGQQVTLRCSPISGHKSVSWYQQVLGQGPQFIFQYYEKEERGRGNFPDRFSARQFPNYSSELNVNALLLGDSALYLCASKLPGGGWNTEAFFGQGTRLTVV.

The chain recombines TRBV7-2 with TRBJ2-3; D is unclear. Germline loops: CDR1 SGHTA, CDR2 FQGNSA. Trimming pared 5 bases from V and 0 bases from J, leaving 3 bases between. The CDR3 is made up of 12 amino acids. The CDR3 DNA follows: TGTGCCAGCAGCCTAAGCACAGATACGCAGTATTTT. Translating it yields CASSLSTDTQYF.

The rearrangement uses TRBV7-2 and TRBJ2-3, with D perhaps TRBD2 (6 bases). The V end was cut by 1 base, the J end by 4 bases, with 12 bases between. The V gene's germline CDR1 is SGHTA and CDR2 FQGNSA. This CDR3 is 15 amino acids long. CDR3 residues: CASSLGPGAADTQYF. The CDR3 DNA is TGTGCCAGCAGCTTAGGCCCGGGAGCCGCAGATACGCAGTATTTT.

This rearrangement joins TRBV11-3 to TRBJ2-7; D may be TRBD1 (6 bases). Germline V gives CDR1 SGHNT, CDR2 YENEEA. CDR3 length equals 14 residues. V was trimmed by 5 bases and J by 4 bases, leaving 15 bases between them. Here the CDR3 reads CASSPVQGMYEQYF. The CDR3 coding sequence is TGTGCCAGCAGCCCCGTCCAGGGGATGTACGAGCAGTACTTC.

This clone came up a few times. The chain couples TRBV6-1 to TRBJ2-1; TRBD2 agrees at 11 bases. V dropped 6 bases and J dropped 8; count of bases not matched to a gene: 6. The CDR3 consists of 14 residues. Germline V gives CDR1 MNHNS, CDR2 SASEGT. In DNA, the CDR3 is TGTGCCAGCAGAGGTAGCGGGGGGGCGGATGAGCAGTTCTTC. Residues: CASRGSGGADEQFF.

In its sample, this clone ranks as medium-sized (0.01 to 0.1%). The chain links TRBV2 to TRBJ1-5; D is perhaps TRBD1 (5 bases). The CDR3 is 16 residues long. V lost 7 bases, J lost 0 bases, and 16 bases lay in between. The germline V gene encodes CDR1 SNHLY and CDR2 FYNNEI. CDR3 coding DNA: TGTGCCAGCAAGGAGACGGGACTGGATAGCAATCAGCCCCAGCATTTT. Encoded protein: CASKETGLDSNQPQHF.

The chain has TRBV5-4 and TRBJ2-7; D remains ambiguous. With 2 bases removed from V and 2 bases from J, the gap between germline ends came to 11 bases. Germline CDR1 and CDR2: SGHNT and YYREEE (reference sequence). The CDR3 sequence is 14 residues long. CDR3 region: CASSFGASPYEQYF. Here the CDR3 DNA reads TGTGCCAGCAGCTTTGGCGCCAGCCCCTACGAGCAGTACTTC.